This TCR beta chain was identified during a study of T cells in Graves' hyperthyroidism and ophthalmopathy. Study results and caveats: Blood also carried most thyroid clonotypes expanded above 0.001.

This clonotype was found many times. Its antigen is undetermined. TCR beta CDR3 region amplification was performed from RNA transcripts. HTBI primers were employed in a first-round RT-PCR of the TCR CDR3. One entry per CDR3 protein, called by TCRdb with MiXCR from the multiplex PCR reads. The profile covers 360,000 or so distinct CDR3 sequences, with roughly 20% appearing a single time and about a sixth taken by the ten largest. The V and J ends lost 3 bases and 4 bases, in that order; junction bases with no gene match: 7. Germline assignment: CDR1 SGHAT and CDR2 FQNNGV. This CDR3 is 15 amino acids long.

Sequenced: blood. This chain connects TRBV11-2 to TRBJ2-7; 9 nucleotides align to TRBD1. The receptor was derived from a woman between 35 and 50 years old with Graves' ophthalmopathy. CDR3 DNA sequence: TGTGCCAGCAGCTTCGGAACAGGGGGCTGGTACGAGCAGTACTTC. Protein sequence: CASSFGTGGWYEQYF.